These 32 T cell receptor beta chains originate from one sample sequenced in a study of regulatory T cells in long-lasting Graves disease. Sequencing libraries for TCR beta were prepared with iRepertoire HTBI primers and Arm-PCR of CDR3 regions. TCRdb re-derived calls from the multiplex PCR reads in MiXCR, one entry per CDR3 protein. The table records 300,000 to 350,000 distinct CDR3 sequences, about 19% of them present only once. Documented time point: persistent/refractory GD, antithyroid drugs over 5 years with positive TRAb. With RNA extracted from PBMCs as input, the TCR library was made. The sequencing here drew on peripheral blood mononuclear cells (PBMCs), taken when the disease was refractory, from a patient treated with antithyroid drugs. Receptors originate from a female donor with Graves disease.

A few counts support this clonotype. This rearrangement joins TRBV2 to TRBJ2-7; TRBD2 matches at 14 bases. The CDR3 runs to 20 residues. The germline gives CDR1 SNHLY, CDR2 FYNNEI. The J segment lost 2 bases and the V segment lost 4 bases, leaving 16 bases of the junction unmatched. CDR3 nucleotide sequence: TGTGCCAGCAGTGTTCCCATTCTGCCCGGGACTAGCGGGGGCACCTACGAGCAGTACTTC. It encodes CASSVPILPGTSGGTYEQYF. Looking up the rest from reference TRBV2 and TRBJ2-7 gives the full variable domain: EPEVTQTPSHQVTQMGQEVILRCVPISNHLYFYWYRQILGQKVEFLVSFYNNEISEKSEIFDDQFSVERPDGSNFTLKIRSTKLEDSAMYFCASSVPILPGTSGGTYEQYFGPGTRLTVT.

The chain combines TRBV20-1 with TRBJ1-5; the D is unclear. Germline assignment: CDR1 DFQATT and CDR2 SNEGSKA (reference sequence). CDR3 length: 14 residues. V lost 5 bases and J 4 bases, leaving 15 bases between the germline ends. The CDR3 DNA is TGCAGTGCTTTTCAACCCGGCGGAAATCAGCCCCAGCATTTT. As protein: CSAFQPGGNQPQHF.

The chain links TRBV5-1 to TRBJ2-6, with D unresolved. The CDR3 runs to 14 residues. The germline gives CDR1 SGHRS, CDR2 YFSETQ. With 6 bases removed from V and 0 bases from J, the gap between germline ends came to 7 bases. As DNA, the CDR3 is TGCGCCAGCACCGACACCTCTGGGGCCAACGTCCTGACTTTC. Amino acid sequence: CASTDTSGANVLTF.

A few counts support this clonotype. The chain uses TRBV5-1 and TRBJ2-5; no clear D. V was pared by 0 bases and J by 5 bases, with 5 bases between. Germline V gene sequence: CDR1 SGHRS, CDR2 YFSETQ. CDR3 length: 12 amino acids. The CDR3 is CASSLVTETQYF. The CDR3 nucleotides are TGCGCCAGCAGCTTGGTGACGGAGACCCAGTACTTC.

This clonotype was found a few times. The V and J genes are TRBV29-1 and TRBJ1-3; D possibly corresponds to TRBD1 (6 bases). Trimming left V 0 bases short and J 7 bases short, with 13 bases between. Germline CDR1 and CDR2: SQVTM and ANQGSEA. The CDR3 extends over 14 amino acids. In DNA form, the CDR3 reads TGCAGCGTTGAAGACGAGCAGGGGAGGAACACCATATATTTT. Its protein product is CSVEDEQGRNTIYF.

The chain recombines TRBV12-3 or TRBV12-4 with TRBJ2-1; D is perhaps TRBD2 (6 bases). Trimming shortened V by 5 bases and J by 13 bases, and 15 bases separated the two germline ends. The length of the CDR3 is 12 residues. CDR3 in amino acids: CASSPPTSRQFF. The CDR3 nucleotides read TGTGCCAGCAGTCCCCCAACTAGCCGCCAGTTCTTC.

This clonotype was recorded at least ten times. This chain joins TRBV2 and TRBJ2-7; D possibly corresponds to TRBD1 (6 bases). Germline CDR1 reads SNHLY; CDR2 reads FYNNEI. CDR3 length: 14 residues. V lost 6 bases to trimming and J lost 3 bases, with 15 bases between them. The CDR3 DNA sequence: TGTGCCAGCAGGGGGGCCCCGCCGGGCTACGAGCAGTACTTC. It specifies CASRGAPPGYEQYF.

The sample holds a few counts of this clonotype. The chain combines TRBV2 with TRBJ1-5; D ambiguous. This CDR3 contains 13 residues. Per the germline V gene, CDR1 is SNHLY and CDR2 is FYNNEI. V lost 8 bases to trimming and J lost 0 bases, with 8 bases between them. CDR3 region: CASHLNSNQPQHF. CDR3 DNA sequence: TGTGCCAGCCACCTCAATAGCAATCAGCCCCAGCATTTT.

This clonotype came up many times. This chain connects TRBV6-1 to TRBJ1-2; D perhaps matches TRBD1 (5 bases). This CDR3 contains 15 residues. Per germline, CDR1 MNHNS and CDR2 SASEGT. Trimming removed 2 bases from V and 4 bases from J, with 14 bases in between. The CDR3: CASSEQGRVLYGYTF. CDR3 bases: TGTGCCAGCAGTGAACAGGGTAGGGTGCTCTATGGCTACACCTTC.

This clonotype was observed at least ten times. This sequence joins TRBV20-1 and TRBJ2-5; tentative D call: TRBD2 (6 bases). This CDR3 region has 13 residues. The germline gives CDR1 DFQATT, CDR2 SNEGSKA (reference sequence). With 1 base removed from V and 2 bases from J, the gap between germline ends came to 8 bases. CDR3 in amino acids: CSARGGRQETQYF. CDR3 DNA: TGCAGTGCTAGAGGGGGGAGGCAAGAGACCCAGTACTTC.

At least ten counts were recorded for this clonotype. V and J are TRBV7-9 and TRBJ1-2; D gene unclear. This CDR3 has 12 amino acids. Germline CDR1 and CDR2: SEHNR and FQNEAQ (reference sequence). The V end was cut by 1 base, the J end by 8 bases, with 8 bases between. The CDR3 DNA is TGTGCCAGCAGCTTAGAAGGGAGCGGCTACACCTTC. It translates to CASSLEGSGYTF. Using reference TRBV7-9 and TRBJ1-2 for the parts outside the CDR3, the full variable domain is DTGVSQNPRHKITKRGQNVTFRCDPISEHNRLYWYRQTLGQGPEFLTYFQNEAQLEKSRLLSDRFSAERPKGSFSTLEIQRTEQGDSAMYLCASSLEGSGYTFGSGTRLTVV.

The J gene is TRBJ1-1, the V gene TRBV10-3; TRBD1 matches at 8 bases. The V segment lost 1 base and the J segment 7 bases; nucleotides outside the gene matches: 8. The CDR3 is 15 amino acids. Germline CDR1 and CDR2: ENHRY and SYGVKD. CDR3 region: CAISEYRTGTGEAFF. The CDR3 DNA reads as TGTGCCATCAGTGAGTATAGGACAGGGACCGGTGAAGCTTTCTTT.

The V call is TRBV3-1, the J call TRBJ2-7, with D maybe TRBD1 (6 bases). CDR1 is LGHDT, CDR2 YNNKEL, per germline (reference sequence). The CDR3 runs to 14 residues. V was pared by 4 bases and J by 0 bases, with 10 bases between. The CDR3 DNA reads TGTGCCAGCAGCCCTTCGGACAGCTCCTACGAGCAGTACTTC. Encoded protein: CASSPSDSSYEQYF.

This clonotype was recorded a few times. The chain uses TRBV2 and TRBJ1-1, with D unclear. The CDR3 extends over 14 amino acids. V was shortened by 6 bases and J by 1 base, with 12 bases between the two germline ends. Germline CDR1 reads SNHLY; CDR2 reads FYNNEI. CDR3: CASRNRAGNTEAFF. The CDR3 DNA reads TGTGCCAGCAGGAACCGGGCCGGGAACACTGAAGCTTTCTTT.

This clonotype was picked up a small number of times. The chain joins TRBV11-2 to TRBJ2-2; a possible D gene is TRBD1 (5 bases). V was clipped by 8 bases and J by 2 bases, with 15 bases between them. Looked up from germline, CDR1 is SGHAT and CDR2 is FQNNGV. This CDR3 region has 15 residues. CDR3 sequence: CASRLGAVNTGELFF. The CDR3 nucleotides are TGTGCCAGCCGTCTAGGGGCGGTAAACACCGGGGAGCTGTTTTTT. The variable domain in full, with the rest retrieved from reference TRBV11-2 and TRBJ2-2, is EAGVAQSPRYKIIEKRQSVAFWCNPISGHATLYWYQQILGQGPKLLIQFQNNGVVDDSQLPKDRFSAERLKGVDSTLKIQPAKLEDSAVYLCASRLGAVNTGELFFGEGSRLTVL.

This clonotype occurred many times. The chain combines TRBV2 with TRBJ1-5; 9 nucleotides align to TRBD1. Germline CDR1 reads SNHLY; CDR2 reads FYNNEI. The CDR3 contains 15 residues. Unmatched junction bases numbered 3, after V lost 5 bases and J lost 1 base. CDR3 sequence reads: CASSRDRESNQPQHF. The CDR3 DNA follows: TGTGCCAGCAGTCGGGACAGGGAAAGCAATCAGCCCCAGCATTTT. Full variable domain (rest looked up from reference TRBV2 and TRBJ1-5): EPEVTQTPSHQVTQMGQEVILRCVPISNHLYFYWYRQILGQKVEFLVSFYNNEISEKSEIFDDQFSVERPDGSNFTLKIRSTKLEDSAMYFCASSRDRESNQPQHFGDGTRLSIL.

The rearrangement joins TRBV11-2 to TRBJ2-7; 13 bases are shared with TRBD2. Germline loops: CDR1 SGHAT, CDR2 FQNNGV. With 5 bases clipped from V and 4 bases from J, the junction kept 5 bases outside the gene matches. This CDR3 comprises 15 residues. CDR3 in amino acids: CASSQLAGGVYEQYF. CDR3 sequence (DNA): TGTGCCAGCAGCCAACTAGCGGGGGGGGTGTACGAGCAGTACTTC. Complete variable domain (other parts from reference TRBV11-2 and TRBJ2-7): EAGVAQSPRYKIIEKRQSVAFWCNPISGHATLYWYQQILGQGPKLLIQFQNNGVVDDSQLPKDRFSAERLKGVDSTLKIQPAKLEDSAVYLCASSQLAGGVYEQYFGPGTRLTVT.

This clonotype appeared a few times. A much larger clone is a single base away; this may be a read error. The CDR3 here is CASSQGQDYGYTF. The CDR3 bases are TGTGCCAGCAGCCAGGGACAGGACTATGGCTACACCTTC. The chain has TRBV11-3 and TRBJ1-2, with TRBD1 identical over 8 bases. The CDR3 is 13 amino acids. The ends lost 5 bases at V and 3 bases at J; junction bases unmatched: 2. Germline loops: CDR1 SGHNT, CDR2 YENEEA.

Note on this clonotype: The conserved final phenylalanine or tryptophan is absent from the CDR3, which likely points to a read error. This rearrangement joins TRBV6-1 to TRBJ1-5; 7 bases fit TRBD1. CDR3 size: 13 residues. CDR1 is MNHNS and CDR2 is SASEGT in the germline V gene. Germline trimming cut 8 bases from V and 4 bases from J; bases unmatched to any gene: 5. In DNA, the CDR3 is TGTGCCAGCTCGGGACAGCAAAATCAGCCCCAGCATTCT. It yields the protein CASSGQQNQPQHS.

This clonotype has at least ten counts. The chain joins TRBV11-2 to TRBJ2-6, with 11 bases aligning to TRBD2. The CDR3 is 18 amino acids. J lost 0 bases, V lost 4 bases, and 5 bases had no gene match. Germline V gene data show CDR1 as SGHAT and CDR2 as FQNNGV. CDR3 protein: CASSSGLAVISGANVLTF. Written as DNA, the CDR3 is TGTGCCAGCAGCTCGGGACTAGCGGTCATCTCTGGGGCCAACGTCCTGACTTTC.

This clonotype was seen more than once but under ten times. This chain uses TRBV28 with TRBJ2-3; 8 nucleotides agree with TRBD2. The CDR3 consists of 15 residues. Germline assignment: CDR1 MDHEN and CDR2 SYDVKM. Trimming removed 4 bases from V and 4 bases from J; junction bases left unmatched: 7. The chain's CDR3 is CASSSLSGSADTQYF. CDR3 sequence (DNA): TGTGCCAGCAGTTCCCTCAGCGGGAGCGCAGATACGCAGTATTTT.

This clonotype appeared many times. The chain uses TRBV7-2 and TRBJ1-1; possibly TRBD1 for D (5 bases). The CDR3 is 16 amino acids. V lost 2 bases and J lost 1, with 14 bases in between. Germline CDR1 is SGHTA and CDR2 is FQGNSA. CDR3 amino acids: CASSLSGTWRNTEAFF. The CDR3 DNA follows: TGTGCCAGCAGCTTATCCGGGACTTGGAGGAACACTGAAGCTTTCTTT.

This clonotype was seen at least ten times. V and J are TRBV18 and TRBJ2-5; 7 bases agree with TRBD1. J gave up 1 base and V 3 bases, and 2 bases lay outside the gene matches. This CDR3 is 14 amino acids long. Germline V gene data show CDR1 as KGHSH and CDR2 as LQKENI. The CDR3 region is CASSPGQPQETQYF. CDR3 coding DNA: TGTGCCAGCTCACCGGGACAGCCCCAAGAGACCCAGTACTTC. The full variable domain, completed using reference TRBV18 and TRBJ2-5, is NAGVMQNPRHLVRRRGQEARLRCSPMKGHSHVYWYRQLPEEGLKFMVYLQKENIIDESGMPKERFSAEFPKEGPSILRIQQVVRGDSAAYFCASSPGQPQETQYFGPGTRLLVL.

This clonotype has a count of ten or more. The V and J genes are TRBV11-2 and TRBJ1-4; a weak D match, TRBD1 (5 bases). The CDR3 totals 14 residues. V was cut by 5 bases and J by 8 bases, with 15 bases left in between. Germline V gene sequence: CDR1 SGHAT, CDR2 FQNNGV. The CDR3 sequence is CASSPPGIWEKLFF. For the CDR3, the DNA is TGTGCCAGCAGCCCCCCAGGGATTTGGGAAAAACTGTTTTTT.

This clonotype was counted at least ten times. The DNA of the CDR3 is TGTGCCAGCAGTCTTCGGGGGGTTAATGAAAAACTGTTTTTT. Its protein product is CASSLRGVNEKLFF. This chain joins TRBV12-3 or TRBV12-4 and TRBJ1-4; D might be TRBD1 (5 bases). Between the trimmed V and J ends, which lost 5 bases and 4 bases, there was a span of 11 bases. The CDR3 runs 14 residues.

This clonotype was seen repeatedly, ten times or more. The chain employs TRBV30 and TRBJ1-4; 8 bases map to TRBD1. Germline CDR1 is GTSNPN and CDR2 is SVGIG (reference sequence). Losses at the gene ends were 4 bases for V and 10 bases for J; bases not matched to a gene: 8. CDR3 length equals 13 residues. DNA of the CDR3: TGTGCCTGGAATAGGGACAGGTGGGGAAAACTGTTTTTT. Translated, it gives CAWNRDRWGKLFF.

The chain recombines TRBV24-1 with TRBJ2-5; D not resolved. Between the trimmed V and J ends, which lost 4 bases and 5 bases, there was a span of 10 bases. Germline CDR1 KGHDR, CDR2 SFDVKD. The CDR3 is 13 residues long. The DNA of the CDR3 is TGTGCCACCAGTGACCCCCCTGCCGAGACCCAGTACTTC. This translates into CATSDPPAETQYF.

The chain is built from TRBV29-1 and TRBJ1-6; 7 positions match TRBD1. CDR1 is SQVTM, CDR2 ANQGSEA, per germline. The length of the CDR3 is 13 residues. V shed 5 bases, J shed 9 bases, and the junction held 7 bases outside the gene matches. DNA of the CDR3: TGCAGCGTTCAGGGGGTTCGGGCTTCACCCCTCCACTTT. It is translated as CSVQGVRASPLHF.

The chain has TRBV4-1 and TRBJ1-1; 8 positions match TRBD1. The V segment lost 6 bases and the J segment 5 bases; nucleotides outside the gene matches: 14. The CDR3 length is 16 residues. Germline loops: CDR1 MGHRA, CDR2 YSYEKL. The CDR3 region is CASRANSQGVRTEAFF. The CDR3 DNA reads as TGCGCCAGCAGGGCCAACTCACAGGGGGTACGGACTGAAGCTTTCTTT.

Ten or more counts support this clonotype. The genes are TRBV6-1 and TRBJ1-2, with a tentative D call TRBD1 (6 bases). Between the trimmed V and J ends, which lost 6 bases and 4 bases, there was a span of 24 bases. This CDR3 comprises 17 residues. Germline V lookup: CDR1 MNHNS, CDR2 SASEGT. CDR3 protein: CASRRLEPQGVSYGYTF. CDR3 DNA sequence: TGTGCCAGCAGACGACTCGAACCACAGGGAGTCTCCTATGGCTACACCTTC.

The chain carries TRBV3-1 and TRBJ2-3; D may match TRBD1 or TRBD2 (5 bases each). CDR1 is LGHDT, CDR2 YNNKEL, per germline (reference sequence). Trimming removed 1 base from V and 2 bases from J, with 10 bases in between. The CDR3 totals 15 residues. DNA of the CDR3: TGTGCCAGCAGCCAAGCCCGGGACCACACAGATACGCAGTATTTT. It encodes CASSQARDHTDTQYF.

This clonotype was seen ten or more times. The rearrangement links TRBV11-2 to TRBJ2-7, with D uncertain. Looked up from germline, CDR1 is SGHAT and CDR2 is FQNNGV. With 3 bases removed from V and 3 bases from J, the gap between germline ends came to 12 bases. The length of the CDR3 is 14 residues. CDR3 DNA: TGTGCCAGCAGCTTTGAAGTGGGTGACTACGAGCAGTACTTC. Translation gives CASSFEVGDYEQYF.